These T cell receptor beta chains were read from a single sample in a study of T cells after yellow fever vaccination. MiXCR was run by TCRdb on the 5' RACE reads, yielding one entry per CDR3 protein. The sample comprises 300,000 to 350,000 distinct CDR3 sequences, 3.5% to 5% of which are singletons, and less than 20% rests with the top ten. This material consisted of PBMCs, taken 15 days after the yellow fever booster vaccination. The receptor set was obtained from a man younger than 35 who received the YFV17D yellow fever vaccine. Each CDR3 is given with its conserved first and last residue. The D gene is left open where the match is weak. Clone size is given for some rows only: seen once, a few or many times, or a class if the clone is expanded.

D gene,clone size,V gene,J gene,CDR3 protein,CDR3 DNA
.,few,TRBV6-6,TRBJ1-5,CASTPDSRGQPQHF,TGTGCCAGCACCCCGGACAGCAGGGGTCAGCCCCAGCATTTT
TRBD2,.,TRBV20-1,TRBJ2-3,CSARDPGSGGALTDTQYF,TGCAGTGCTAGAGATCCCGGAAGCGGGGGGGCCCTGACAGATACGCAGTATTTT
.,few,TRBV7-2,TRBJ2-4,CASSPRLIGQEGENIQYF,TGTGCCAGCAGCCCTCGTCTGATCGGACAGGAGGGAGAAAACATTCAGTACTTC
.,.,TRBV20-1,TRBJ1-5,CSARGGMAQPQHF,TGCAGTGCTAGAGGGGGAATGGCCCAGCCCCAGCATTTT
.,few,TRBV5-1,TRBJ2-1,CASTPIPQGGDEQFF,TGCGCCAGCACCCCTATCCCGCAGGGTGGTGATGAGCAGTTCTTC
TRBD1,.,TRBV10-3,TRBJ2-7,CAISEGDSSYEQYF,TGTGCCATCAGTGAGGGGGACAGCTCCTACGAGCAGTACTTC
.,many,TRBV7-6,TRBJ2-5,CASSLRASDQETQYF,TGTGCCAGCAGCTTAAGGGCTAGCGACCAAGAGACCCAGTACTTC
.,few,TRBV4-1,TRBJ2-3,CASSQVGQSTDTQYF,TGCGCCAGCAGCCAAGTTGGACAGAGCACAGATACGCAGTATTTT
.,many,TRBV4-3,TRBJ2-3,CASSSSAGFPDTQYF,TGCGCCAGCAGCTCCTCAGCAGGGTTTCCAGATACGCAGTATTTT
.,many,TRBV7-9,TRBJ2-2,CASLLKGNRNTGELFF,TGTGCCAGCCTCCTGAAGGGTAACCGAAACACCGGGGAGCTGTTTTTT
.,.,TRBV11-2,TRBJ1-2,CASSRLGFGPYGYTF,TGTGCCAGCAGCCGTCTAGGCTTCGGCCCCTATGGCTACACCTTC
.,many,TRBV6-2/TRBV6-3,TRBJ1-5,CASRPGQLYNQPQHF,TGTGCCAGCAGACCTGGACAGTTATACAATCAGCCCCAGCATTTT
TRBD1,many,TRBV20-1,TRBJ1-2,CSAHTGVGRGYTF,TGCAGTGCGCACACAGGGGTGGGAAGGGGCTACACCTTC
.,many,TRBV5-7,TRBJ2-1,CASSLGASRDNEQFF,TGTGCCAGCAGCTTGGGGGCTAGCCGGGACAATGAGCAGTTCTTC
.,many,TRBV7-2,TRBJ1-5,CASSLGAHNQPQHF,TGTGCCAGCAGCTTAGGAGCGCACAATCAGCCCCAGCATTTT
TRBD2,many,TRBV7-2,TRBJ2-3,CASSPRVQRGTDTQYF,TGTGCCAGCAGCCCCCGAGTCCAGCGGGGGACAGATACGCAGTATTTT
TRBD2,.,TRBV4-3,TRBJ2-3,CASSPGLAVVTDTQYF,TGCGCCAGCAGCCCAGGACTAGCGGTGGTCACAGATACGCAGTATTTT
.,many,TRBV12-3/TRBV12-4,TRBJ1-1,CASSLQGWGTEAFF,TGTGCCAGCAGTTTACAGGGCTGGGGCACTGAAGCTTTCTTT
.,.,TRBV12-3/TRBV12-4,TRBJ1-3,CASSRRDSPSGNTIYF,TGTGCCAGCAGCCGCCGGGACTCCCCCTCTGGAAACACCATATATTTT
.,.,TRBV7-2,TRBJ2-1,CASSSYRQANEQFF,TGTGCCAGCAGCTCCTACCGACAGGCCAATGAGCAGTTCTTC
.,many,TRBV12-3/TRBV12-4,TRBJ1-5,CASSLAGEKGQPQHF,TGTGCCAGCAGTTTAGCGGGGGAAAAAGGGCAGCCCCAGCATTTT
.,.,TRBV20-1,TRBJ2-1,CSARDGSYNEQFF,TGCAGTGCTAGAGATGGCTCCTACAATGAGCAGTTCTTC
.,.,TRBV29-1,TRBJ1-2,CSVEDKKRNYGYTF,TGCAGCGTTGAAGATAAGAAGAGAAACTATGGCTACACCTTC
.,.,TRBV27,TRBJ2-7,CASSKRGSYEQYF,TGTGCCAGCAGTAAAAGGGGATCCTACGAGCAGTACTTC
TRBD1,many,TRBV7-3,TRBJ1-6,CASSASTGRRSSPLHF,TGTGCCAGCAGCGCATCGACAGGGAGAAGGTCCTCACCCCTCCACTTT
.,.,TRBV20-1,TRBJ1-1,CSGRRDLEAFF,TGCAGTGGGCGGAGGGATCTTGAAGCTTTCTTT
.,many,TRBV4-1,TRBJ2-1,CASSQVGRLDGQFF,TGCGCCAGCAGCCAAGTGGGAAGACTAGACGGGCAGTTCTTC
.,.,TRBV28,TRBJ2-3,CASSLTGLSSDTQYF,TGTGCCAGCAGTTTGACCGGGCTATCCTCAGATACGCAGTATTTT
TRBD1,few,TRBV19,TRBJ2-7,CASSPDRSYYEQYF,TGTGCCAGTAGCCCGGACAGGAGTTACTACGAGCAGTACTTC
.,.,TRBV4-1,TRBJ1-2,CASSQVLGRAINYGYTF,TGCGCCAGCAGCCAAGTTTTAGGGAGAGCGATTAACTATGGCTACACCTTC
.,.,TRBV2,TRBJ2-2,CASSGDRRNTGELFF,TGTGCCAGCAGTGGTGACAGGAGAAACACCGGGGAGCTGTTTTTT